The clone carrying this TCR beta chain was detected only a few times. Its antigen is not known. This sample was taken from a study of OX40 agonist ivuxolimab in advanced cancers. Looking at the study overall: Dose-escalation patients' cancers were hepatocellular carcinoma, melanoma, renal cell or head and neck cancer.

Overall study findings and caveats: Expanded clones were, on average, more numerous among CD8+ T cells than CD4+.

If patients had autoimmune disease history or systemic immunosuppression, they were excluded. CDR1 is GTSNPN and CDR2 is SVGIG in the germline V gene (reference sequence). With 7 bases clipped from V and 1 base from J, the junction kept 5 bases outside the gene matches. The length of the CDR3 is 14 residues. Produced via immunoSEQ multiplex PCR; TCRdb's table is partial and in-frame only. The sample includes about 35,000 clones, about 84% seen only once; the top ten take less than 25%. The material was CD4+ or CD8+ T cells sorted from blood, obtained in a trial of the OX40 agonist ivuxolimab. This TCR was sampled from an adult with an advanced solid tumor such as melanoma, head and neck, liver or kidney cancer. The gene calls are TRBV30 and TRBJ2-3, with 10 bases matching TRBD1. The CDR3: CASTGGLGTDTQYF. DNA for the CDR3: TGTGCCTCGACAGGGGGCCTAGGCACAGATACGCAGTATTTT.